Listed below are T cell receptor beta chains from one sample, sequenced in a study of shared clonotypes between healthy human individuals. The protocol was immunoSEQ multiplex PCR, while the TCRdb copy is restricted to in-frame clones and leaves out a portion. This table has 230,000 or so clones, approximately 70% appearing once. Sequenced: memory CD4+ T cells sorted from blood. All receptors derive from a man aged 30 to 45 in good health. Each CDR3 is given with its conserved first and last residue. The order of the fields is CDR3 protein, CDR3 DNA, V gene, J gene, clone size, D gene. The D gene is left open where the match is weak. For some rows the clone size is stated as once, few or many, or as a class when expanded; others skip it.

cdr3_aa: CASSPTSRSYEQYF
cdr3_nt: TGTGCCAGCAGCCCGACTAGCCGATCCTACGAGCAGTACTTC
v_call: TRBV7-3
j_call: TRBJ2-7
clone_size: many
d_call: TRBD2

cdr3_aa: CASSLATGGSTDTQYF
cdr3_nt: TGTGCCAGCAGCTTAGCGACAGGGGGCAGCACAGATACGCAGTATTTT
v_call: TRBV7-2
j_call: TRBJ2-3
clone_size: -
d_call: TRBD1

cdr3_aa: CASSWGLAGVYEQYF
cdr3_nt: TGTGCCAGCAGTTGGGGACTAGCGGGAGTCTACGAGCAGTACTTC
v_call: TRBV27
j_call: TRBJ2-7
clone_size: few
d_call: TRBD2

cdr3_aa: CASSHDRDRNYGYTF
cdr3_nt: TGCGCCAGCAGCCACGACCGGGACCGAAACTATGGCTACACCTTC
v_call: TRBV4-1
j_call: TRBJ1-2
clone_size: -
d_call: -

cdr3_aa: CAWRRASGREEQYF
cdr3_nt: TGTGCCTGGAGACGGGCTAGCGGGAGAGAAGAGCAGTACTTC
v_call: TRBV30
j_call: TRBJ2-7
clone_size: few
d_call: TRBD2

cdr3_aa: CASSLDIYNEQFF
cdr3_nt: TGTGCCAGCAGTTTGGACATATACAATGAGCAGTTCTTC
v_call: TRBV28
j_call: TRBJ2-1
clone_size: -
d_call: -

cdr3_aa: CSGRLSLDLNTEAFF
cdr3_nt: TGCAGCGGCAGGCTCTCACTTGATTTGAACACTGAAGCTTTCTTT
v_call: TRBV29-1
j_call: TRBJ1-1
clone_size: -
d_call: -

cdr3_aa: CASSSQSQETQYF
cdr3_nt: TGTGCCAGCAGTTCACAGAGCCAAGAGACCCAGTACTTC
v_call: TRBV28
j_call: TRBJ2-5
clone_size: -
d_call: -

cdr3_aa: CASSLRGLAGGEGEQFF
cdr3_nt: TGTGCCAGCAGCCTTAGGGGACTAGCGGGAGGTGAAGGTGAGCAGTTCTTC
v_call: TRBV11-2
j_call: TRBJ2-1
clone_size: once
d_call: TRBD2

cdr3_aa: CASSPFPVASYEQYF
cdr3_nt: TGCGCCAGCAGCCCCTTCCCTGTTGCCAGCTACGAGCAGTACTTC
v_call: TRBV5-1
j_call: TRBJ2-7
clone_size: -
d_call: -

cdr3_aa: CASSVASGMMGEQYF
cdr3_nt: TGTGCCAGCAGCGTAGCCAGCGGGATGATGGGCGAGCAGTACTTC
v_call: TRBV9
j_call: TRBJ2-7
clone_size: -
d_call: TRBD2

cdr3_aa: CSASRGGQQYF
cdr3_nt: TGCAGTGCTAGTAGAGGGGGCCAGCAGTACTTC
v_call: TRBV20-1
j_call: TRBJ2-7
clone_size: -
d_call: TRBD1

cdr3_aa: CATQEAVAYNEQFF
cdr3_nt: TGTGCCACCCAGGAAGCGGTCGCCTACAATGAGCAGTTCTTC
v_call: TRBV10-3
j_call: TRBJ2-1
clone_size: -
d_call: -

cdr3_aa: CASSEFLAGETQYF
cdr3_nt: TGTGCCAGCAGTGAATTTCTAGCGGGAGAGACGCAGTACTTC
v_call: TRBV2
j_call: TRBJ2-7
clone_size: -
d_call: TRBD2

cdr3_aa: CASSLSEAGSGELFF
cdr3_nt: TGTGCCAGCAGCTTAAGCGAGGCGGGTTCCGGGGAGCTGTTTTTT
v_call: TRBV7-3
j_call: TRBJ2-2
clone_size: -
d_call: -

cdr3_aa: CASSRLDSTTSSYEQYF
cdr3_nt: TGCGCCAGCAGTCGGTTGGACTCTACCACCAGCTCCTACGAGCAGTACTTC
v_call: TRBV23-1
j_call: TRBJ2-7
clone_size: once
d_call: -

cdr3_aa: CATSPGLDTDTQYF
cdr3_nt: TGTGCCACCTCCCCCGGTCTAGACACAGATACGCAGTATTTT
v_call: TRBV2
j_call: TRBJ2-3
clone_size: large
d_call: -

cdr3_aa: CASRRTGLNEQYF
cdr3_nt: TGTGCCAGTAGGCGGACAGGGCTGAACGAGCAGTACTTC
v_call: TRBV19
j_call: TRBJ2-7
clone_size: -
d_call: TRBD1

cdr3_aa: CAWAPRGETQYF
cdr3_nt: TGTGCCTGGGCACCCAGAGGGGAGACCCAGTACTTC
v_call: TRBV30
j_call: TRBJ2-5
clone_size: -
d_call: -

cdr3_aa: CASSQQRLGGYNEQFF
cdr3_nt: TGTGCCAGCTCTCAACAGCGTCTAGGGGGGTACAATGAGCAGTTCTTC
v_call: TRBV18
j_call: TRBJ2-1
clone_size: -
d_call: -

cdr3_aa: CAISAWGGGTDGLAEVSYEQYF
cdr3_nt: TGTGCCATCAGTGCATGGGGGGGTGGGACAGATGGACTAGCGGAGGTCTCCTACGAGCAGTACTTC
v_call: TRBV10-3
j_call: TRBJ2-7
clone_size: -
d_call: TRBD2

cdr3_aa: CASSLRRTGLGETQYF
cdr3_nt: TGTGCCAGCAGCTTACGTCGGACAGGGCTGGGGGAGACCCAGTACTTC
v_call: TRBV5-4
j_call: TRBJ2-5
clone_size: -
d_call: TRBD1

cdr3_aa: CASSQIRGRDYGYTF
cdr3_nt: TGTGCCAGCAGCCAGATTAGGGGGCGCGACTATGGCTACACCTTC
v_call: TRBV11-2
j_call: TRBJ1-2
clone_size: -
d_call: TRBD1

cdr3_aa: CASSLVGSSNQPQHF
cdr3_nt: TGTGCCAGCAGTTTAGTTGGCAGTAGCAATCAGCCCCAGCATTTT
v_call: TRBV28
j_call: TRBJ1-5
clone_size: many
d_call: -

cdr3_aa: CASSLAGTGEGETQYF
cdr3_nt: TGTGCCAGCAGTCTCGCCGGGACAGGGGAGGGAGAGACCCAGTACTTC
v_call: TRBV28
j_call: TRBJ2-5
clone_size: few
d_call: TRBD1

cdr3_aa: CASSLGRLGQETQYF
cdr3_nt: TGTGCCAGCAGTTTGGGGAGACTTGGTCAAGAGACCCAGTACTTC
v_call: TRBV28
j_call: TRBJ2-5
clone_size: many
d_call: -

cdr3_aa: CASSFLPNAGTDTQYF
cdr3_nt: TGTGCCAGCAGTTTCCTCCCCAATGCGGGCACAGATACGCAGTATTTT
v_call: TRBV6-5
j_call: TRBJ2-3
clone_size: once
d_call: -

cdr3_aa: CASSLVPDQETQYF
cdr3_nt: TGCGCCAGCAGCTTGGTTCCGGATCAAGAGACCCAGTACTTC
v_call: TRBV5-1
j_call: TRBJ2-5
clone_size: once
d_call: -

cdr3_aa: CASSFPLAGGTYNEQFF
cdr3_nt: TGTGCCAGCAGTTTTCCCTTAGCGGGAGGCACCTACAATGAGCAGTTCTTC
v_call: TRBV28
j_call: TRBJ2-1
clone_size: few
d_call: TRBD2

cdr3_aa: CASSLNQRAATDTQYF
cdr3_nt: TGTGCCAGCAGCTTAAATCAGAGGGCGGCCACAGATACGCAGTATTTT
v_call: TRBV7-1
j_call: TRBJ2-3
clone_size: -
d_call: -

cdr3_aa: CTSSRCGRSEHRGAVF
cdr3_nt: TGCACCAGCAGCCGCTGCGGACGGTCCGAACACCGGGGAGCTGTTTTT
v_call: TRBV1
j_call: TRBJ2-2
clone_size: -
d_call: -

cdr3_aa: CAISDGQGGAGELFF
cdr3_nt: TGTGCCATCAGTGACGGCCAGGGGGGGGCCGGGGAGCTGTTTTTT
v_call: TRBV10-3
j_call: TRBJ2-2
clone_size: -
d_call: -

cdr3_aa: CSARTGSKNIQYF
cdr3_nt: TGCAGCGCGAGAACAGGGTCCAAAAACATTCAGTACTTC
v_call: TRBV29-1
j_call: TRBJ2-4
clone_size: -
d_call: -

cdr3_aa: CASTAGGGFSGANVLTF
cdr3_nt: TGCGCCAGCACTGCTGGGGGCGGTTTTTCTGGGGCCAACGTCCTGACTTTC
v_call: TRBV4-3
j_call: TRBJ2-6
clone_size: -
d_call: -

cdr3_aa: CASSRGSGGSSYEQYF
cdr3_nt: TGTGCCAGCTCACGGGGCTCTGGAGGGAGTTCCTACGAGCAGTACTTC
v_call: TRBV18
j_call: TRBJ2-7
clone_size: -
d_call: -

cdr3_aa: CASSLLGLRGGDEQFF
cdr3_nt: TGTGCCAGCAGCTTACTAGGCCTCCGTGGCGGTGATGAGCAGTTCTTC
v_call: TRBV7-3
j_call: TRBJ2-1
clone_size: -
d_call: -

cdr3_aa: CASSSRDRGTFSNQPQHF
cdr3_nt: TGTGCCAGTAGTTCGCGGGACAGGGGGACTTTTAGCAATCAGCCCCAGCATTTT
v_call: TRBV19
j_call: TRBJ1-5
clone_size: few
d_call: TRBD1

cdr3_aa: CASSQDYGGTNEKLFF
cdr3_nt: TGCGCCAGCAGCCAAGATTACGGGGGAACTAATGAAAAACTGTTTTTT
v_call: TRBV4-1
j_call: TRBJ1-4
clone_size: -
d_call: -

cdr3_aa: CASNQRSYNEQFF
cdr3_nt: TGTGCCAGCAATCAGCGGAGCTACAATGAGCAGTTCTTC
v_call: TRBV2
j_call: TRBJ2-1
clone_size: -
d_call: -

cdr3_aa: CASSPGTGVGYGYTF
cdr3_nt: TGTGCCAGCAGCCCAGGGACAGGGGTCGGCTATGGCTACACCTTC
v_call: TRBV5-5
j_call: TRBJ1-2
clone_size: few
d_call: TRBD1

cdr3_aa: CASSQDLPRGEQFF
cdr3_nt: TGCGCCAGCAGCCAAGATCTTCCCCGCGGTGAGCAGTTCTTC
v_call: TRBV4-3
j_call: TRBJ2-1
clone_size: -
d_call: -

cdr3_aa: CASSRDRGSSYEQYF
cdr3_nt: TGTGCCAGCAGCCGTGACAGGGGGAGCTCCTACGAGCAGTACTTC
v_call: TRBV27
j_call: TRBJ2-7
clone_size: -
d_call: TRBD1

cdr3_aa: CASSYATGRSIQYF
cdr3_nt: TGTGCCAGCAGTTACGCGACAGGGAGGAGCATTCAGTACTTC
v_call: TRBV6-6
j_call: TRBJ2-4
clone_size: few
d_call: -

cdr3_aa: CASSPTGRSLGYTF
cdr3_nt: TGTGCCAGTAGTCCAACGGGACGCTCATTGGGCTACACCTTC
v_call: TRBV19
j_call: TRBJ1-2
clone_size: -
d_call: -

cdr3_aa: CASKPRETGTEAFF
cdr3_nt: TGTGCCAGCAAACCTAGAGAAACCGGCACTGAAGCTTTCTTT
v_call: TRBV27
j_call: TRBJ1-1
clone_size: -
d_call: -

cdr3_aa: CASSSRSSDQPQHF
cdr3_nt: TGTGCCAGCAGCTCCCGTTCGAGTGATCAGCCCCAGCATTTT
v_call: TRBV7-2
j_call: TRBJ1-5
clone_size: -
d_call: -

cdr3_aa: CASREQGAGELFF
cdr3_nt: TGTGCCAGCAGAGAACAGGGGGCCGGGGAGCTGTTTTTT
v_call: TRBV2
j_call: TRBJ2-2
clone_size: -
d_call: TRBD1

cdr3_aa: CASSFRRLAGYNEQFF
cdr3_nt: TGTGCCAGCAGCTTCCGTAGGCTAGCGGGTTACAATGAGCAGTTCTTC
v_call: TRBV5-6
j_call: TRBJ2-1
clone_size: -
d_call: TRBD2

cdr3_aa: CAWSVGGPTDDEQFF
cdr3_nt: TGTGCCTGGAGTGTAGGGGGGCCCACGGACGATGAGCAGTTCTTC
v_call: TRBV30
j_call: TRBJ2-1
clone_size: -
d_call: -

cdr3_aa: CASSEKDRGGYNEQFF
cdr3_nt: TGCGCCAGCAGCGAGAAGGACAGGGGGGGTTACAATGAGCAGTTCTTC
v_call: TRBV4-3
j_call: TRBJ2-1
clone_size: many
d_call: TRBD1

cdr3_aa: CAILVASTDTQYF
cdr3_nt: TGTGCCATCCTTGTAGCGAGCACAGATACGCAGTATTTT
v_call: TRBV10-3
j_call: TRBJ2-3
clone_size: -
d_call: -

cdr3_aa: CASSEGQGRHIQYF
cdr3_nt: TGTGCCAGCAGCGAAGGACAGGGGCGGCACATTCAGTACTTC
v_call: TRBV5-5
j_call: TRBJ2-4
clone_size: -
d_call: TRBD1

cdr3_aa: CASSSPTGAQYF
cdr3_nt: TGTGCCAGCAGCTCCCCGACCGGCGCGCAGTACTTC
v_call: TRBV7-2
j_call: TRBJ2-7
clone_size: -
d_call: -

cdr3_aa: CASSEGGQGADEQFF
cdr3_nt: TGTGCCAGCAGTGAAGGGGGACAGGGGGCCGATGAGCAGTTCTTC
v_call: TRBV6-1
j_call: TRBJ2-1
clone_size: few
d_call: TRBD1

cdr3_aa: CASSRVGAGLNTEAFF
cdr3_nt: TGTGCCAGCAGCCGGGTAGGGGCGGGCCTGAACACTGAAGCTTTCTTT
v_call: TRBV5-4
j_call: TRBJ1-1
clone_size: -
d_call: -

cdr3_aa: CASSRVSDTEAFF
cdr3_nt: TGCGCCAGCAGCCGGGTATCGGACACTGAAGCTTTCTTT
v_call: TRBV4-3
j_call: TRBJ1-1
clone_size: -
d_call: -